The rows below give T cell receptor beta chains drawn from one sample of a study of blood T cell repertoires in COVID-19. Profiling relied on immunoSEQ multiplex PCR, and the TCRdb table lists in-frame clones only, not all of them. This table holds 70,000 or so clones, more than 75% found once. The source material was peripheral blood. Every receptor here comes from a man aged 40-49 years with COVID-19, enrolled during active disease. Each CDR3 is given with its conserved first and last residue.

J,V,CDR3
TRBJ1-3,TRBV4-1,CASSQEPGARGNTIYF
TRBJ1-2,TRBV5-5,CASSSSSQAYGYTF
TRBJ2-2,TRBV7-8,CASSYPGTGVNTGELFF
TRBJ2-5,TRBV19,CASSMGQGDLGETQYF
TRBJ2-7,TRBV6-1,CASSESGAYEQYF
TRBJ1-2,TRBV3-1/TRBV3-2,CASSQGEYGYTF
TRBJ1-6,TRBV6-5,CASTGLQNSPLHF
TRBJ1-6,TRBV28,CASNDPGTDNSPLHF
TRBJ2-3,TRBV28,CASSLRGRMGDTQYF
TRBJ1-5,TRBV7-9,CATRGEGDQPQHF
TRBJ2-5,TRBV5-1,CASSSGSLAASEETQYF
TRBJ2-7,TRBV2,CASGPNQYEQYF
TRBJ2-3,TRBV5-1,CASKMGQSTDTQYF
TRBJ1-2,TRBV30,CAWSQGVDGYTF
TRBJ2-2,TRBV7-2,CASSLFLGRYTGELFF
TRBJ1-4,TRBV6-1,CASSEGTGPNEKLFF
TRBJ2-3,TRBV9,CASSVAGIAGGPGTDTQYF
TRBJ1-2,TRBV6-5,CASDGTGGSVHGYTF
TRBJ1-5,TRBV18,CASSPSMTGPFNQPQHF
TRBJ2-7,TRBV18,CASSPGGSSGEIEQYF
TRBJ2-2,TRBV18,CASSPRYSGELFF
TRBJ1-6,TRBV4-1,CASSQDSLPGQGESPLHF
TRBJ2-1,TRBV7-2,CASSPRTSGYNEQFF